This entry features one T cell receptor (beta chain) sequence. The source of the sample is a study of blood T cell repertoires in COVID-19. The assay was immunoSEQ multiplex PCR, and TCRdb's table has in-frame clones only and misses some. The data show some 200,000 clones, roughly 90% seen once. Germline CDR1 is SGHDN and CDR2 is FVKESK. V was clipped by 4 bases and J by 4 bases, with 24 bases between them. The CDR3 has 18 residues. Sequenced input: PBMCs or T cells enriched from blood (not recorded which). The V call is TRBV14, the J call TRBJ2-3, with TRBD2 as a possible D gene (6 bases). The origin of this receptor is a woman aged 30 to 39 who had recovered from COVID-19. The CDR3 is CASSPIPRGGANADTQYF. The CDR3 DNA sequence: TGTGCCAGCAGCCCAATTCCTCGGGGCGGGGCAAATGCAGATACGCAGTATTTT.